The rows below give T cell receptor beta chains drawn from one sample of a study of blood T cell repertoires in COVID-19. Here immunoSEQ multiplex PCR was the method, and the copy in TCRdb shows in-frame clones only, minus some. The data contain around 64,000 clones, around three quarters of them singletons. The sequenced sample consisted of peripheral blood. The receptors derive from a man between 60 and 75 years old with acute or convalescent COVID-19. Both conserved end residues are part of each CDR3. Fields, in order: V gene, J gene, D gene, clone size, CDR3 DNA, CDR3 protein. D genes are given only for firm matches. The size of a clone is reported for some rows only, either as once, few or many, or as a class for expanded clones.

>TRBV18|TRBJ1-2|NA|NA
TGTGCCAGCTCACGGGACTCCCAGGCATATGGCTACACCTTC
CASSRDSQAYGYTF
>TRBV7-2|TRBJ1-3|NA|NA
TGTGCCAGCAGCCGCTTACCGTCCCGTTCGGGAGGAAACACCATATATTTT
CASSRLPSRSGGNTIYF
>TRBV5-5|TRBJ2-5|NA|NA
TGTGCCAGCAGCTTAGCTCCGGTTCAAGAGACCCAGTACTTC
CASSLAPVQETQYF
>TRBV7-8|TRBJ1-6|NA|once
TGTGCCAGCAGCTTAGCGGCCGCTGCACCCCTCCACTTT
CASSLAAAAPLHF
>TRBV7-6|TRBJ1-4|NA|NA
TGTGCCAGCACTTCCGGGGTTAATGAAAAACTGTTTTTT
CASTSGVNEKLFF
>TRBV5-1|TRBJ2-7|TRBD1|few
TGCGCCAGCAGCTCGGACAGGGGGAGAAACGAGCAGTACTTC
CASSSDRGRNEQYF
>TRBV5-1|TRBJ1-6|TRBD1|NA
TGCGCCAGCGCCGGAGGACAGGGAGATTCACCCCTCCACTTT
CASAGGQGDSPLHF
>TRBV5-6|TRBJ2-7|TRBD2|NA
TGTGCCAGCAGTCAAGGGACTAGCGGTCTCTACGAGCAGTACTTC
CASSQGTSGLYEQYF
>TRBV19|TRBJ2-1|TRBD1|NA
TGTGCCAGTAGTACGACAGGACAGGGTCCAGTAAAAAATAGTGAGCAGTTCTTC
CASSTTGQGPVKNSEQFF
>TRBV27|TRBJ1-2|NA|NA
TGTGCCAGCCTTGCGCGCGGGTACTACACCTTC
CASLARGYYTF
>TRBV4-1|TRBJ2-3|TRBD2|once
TGCGCCAGCAGCTACGGGAGGGCTAGCACAGATACGCAGTATTTT
CASSYGRASTDTQYF
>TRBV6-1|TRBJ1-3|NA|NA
TGTGCCAGCAGTGAGAGAATTGGACAGGGAAACACCATATATTTT
CASSERIGQGNTIYF
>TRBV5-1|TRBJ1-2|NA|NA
TGCGCCAGCAGCCCGGACATGAACTATGGCTACACCTTC
CASSPDMNYGYTF
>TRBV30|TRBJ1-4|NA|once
TGTGCCTGGAGTGTTACGTCGGTGAAACTGTTTTTT
CAWSVTSVKLFF
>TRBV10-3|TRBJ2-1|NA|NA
TGTGCCATCAGTGCCCGTGGCTCAGATTTCTACAATGAGCAGTTCTTC
CAISARGSDFYNEQFF
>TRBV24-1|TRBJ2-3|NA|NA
TGTGCCACCAGTGACCCTGTGACAGGCCCAGATACGCAGTATTTT
CATSDPVTGPDTQYF
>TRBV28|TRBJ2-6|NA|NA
TGTGCCAGCAGGGGTTTCGGGGTTTCTGGGGCCAACGTCCTGACTTTC
CASRGFGVSGANVLTF
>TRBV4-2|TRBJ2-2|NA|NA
TGTGCCAGCAGCCTGCAGACAGAGCAGAACACCGGGGAGCTGTTTTTT
CASSLQTEQNTGELFF
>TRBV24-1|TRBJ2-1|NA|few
TGTGCCACCAGTGGTCTAGCTAGCTATGAGCAGTTCTTC
CATSGLASYEQFF
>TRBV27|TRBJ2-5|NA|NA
TGTGCCAGCAGTCCCCAGGGGGGCGGTTGGGAGACCCAGTACTTC
CASSPQGGGWETQYF
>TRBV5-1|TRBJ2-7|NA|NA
TGCGCCAGCAGCTTGGATGGAGGGCCCTACGAGCAGTACTTC
CASSLDGGPYEQYF
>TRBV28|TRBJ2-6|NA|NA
TGTGCCAGCCGGGACTCTGGGGCCAACGTCCTGACTTTC
CASRDSGANVLTF
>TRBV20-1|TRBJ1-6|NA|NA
TGCAGTGCTAGTAATCCGGGAGAGGGGAATAATTCACCCCTCCACTTT
CSASNPGEGNNSPLHF
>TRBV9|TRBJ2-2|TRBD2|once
TGTGCCAGCAGCGTAGGGGCGCGGGGGGAAACGAACACCGGGGAGCTGTTTTTT
CASSVGARGETNTGELFF
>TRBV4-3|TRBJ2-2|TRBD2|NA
TGCGCCAGCAGCGCGCGACTAGCGGCCTACACCGGGGAGCTGTTTTTT
CASSARLAAYTGELFF
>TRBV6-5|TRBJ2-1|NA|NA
TGTGCCAGCAGTTTTGATTTTGAGAGGTCCTACAATGAGCAGTTCTTC
CASSFDFERSYNEQFF